This T cell receptor (beta chain) comes out of a study of shared clonotypes between healthy human individuals. Broader study findings: Non-shared clonotypes showed lower generation probabilities than clonotypes common to all four donors.

This clone showed up just once. The antigen is undetermined. Free of recent acute infections or vaccinations, the donors were healthy HIV-negative adults. Authors' data handling: ImmunoSEQ output held junction-only sequences without quality scores, so filtering differed. Assay: immunoSEQ multiplex PCR; the TCRdb copy retains only in-frame clones and omits some. The V and J calls and clone size come from that table; D and trimming were worked out from the DNA. In the table there are about 1 million clones, around 75% of which are singletons. Germline V gene lookup returns CDR1 MGHRA and CDR2 YSYEKL. V dropped 1 base and J dropped 4 bases, with 14 bases sitting between them. CDR3 length: 15 residues.

The J gene is TRBJ2-7, the V gene TRBV4-1; perhaps D is TRBD1 or TRBD2 (6 bases each). This TCR was recovered from a man between 18 and 29 years old in good health. The sample was memory CD4+ T cells sorted from blood. The subset was: CD45RA-negative fraction. CDR3 residues: CASSQVGQGRYEQYF. The CDR3, as DNA: TGCGCCAGCAGCCAAGTTGGGCAGGGGAGGTACGAGCAGTACTTC.